The source of this T cell receptor beta chain is a study of T cells in Graves' hyperthyroidism and ophthalmopathy. The source material, RNA transcripts, was used to amplify TCR beta CDR3 regions. First-round RT-PCR targeting the TCR CDR3 was performed with the HTBI primer set. TCRdb processed the multiplex PCR reads anew with MiXCR; each CDR3 protein has one entry. The sample consists of more than 450,000 distinct CDR3 sequences, about 20% of them appearing once. Under 3 months was the duration of disease in ophthalmopathy patients, who also had a Clinical Activity Score of at least 3 and a NOSPECS grade of at least 4. V was cut by 2 bases and J by 2 bases, with 7 bases left in between. Germline V CDR1 and CDR2: MGHRA, YSYEKL. The CDR3 has 14 residues.

This sequence joins TRBV4-1 and TRBJ1-5; D not resolved. Input material: blood. This clonotype was obtained from a man aged 35 to 55 with Graves' ophthalmopathy. Here the CDR3 reads CASSQSTGNQPQHF. CDR3 DNA sequence: TGCGCCAGCAGCCAAAGCACGGGCAATCAGCCCCAGCATTTT.